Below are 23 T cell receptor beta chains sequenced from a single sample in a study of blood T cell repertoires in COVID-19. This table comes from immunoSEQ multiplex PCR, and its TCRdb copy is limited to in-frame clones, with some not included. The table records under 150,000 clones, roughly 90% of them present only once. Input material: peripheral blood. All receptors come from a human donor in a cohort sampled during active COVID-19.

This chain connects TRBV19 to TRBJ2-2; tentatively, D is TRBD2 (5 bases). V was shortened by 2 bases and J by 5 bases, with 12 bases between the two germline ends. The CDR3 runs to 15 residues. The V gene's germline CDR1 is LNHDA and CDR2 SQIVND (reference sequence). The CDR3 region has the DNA TGTGCCAGTAGTATACAACTAGTTGGAACCGGGGAGCTGTTTTTT. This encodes CASSIQLVGTGELFF.

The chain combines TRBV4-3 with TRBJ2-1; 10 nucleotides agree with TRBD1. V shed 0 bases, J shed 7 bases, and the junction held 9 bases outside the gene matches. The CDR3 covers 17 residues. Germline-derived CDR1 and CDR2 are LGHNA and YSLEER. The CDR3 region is CASSQDHWGQGLNEQFF. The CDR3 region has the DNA TGCGCCAGCAGCCAAGATCATTGGGGACAGGGGTTGAATGAGCAGTTCTTC.

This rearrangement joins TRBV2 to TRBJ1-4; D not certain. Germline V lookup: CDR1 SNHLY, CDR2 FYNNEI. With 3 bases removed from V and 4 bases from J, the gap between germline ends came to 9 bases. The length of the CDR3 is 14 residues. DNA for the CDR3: TGTGCCAGCAGTGATCGCAGGAATAATGAAAAACTGTTTTTT. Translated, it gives CASSDRRNNEKLFF.

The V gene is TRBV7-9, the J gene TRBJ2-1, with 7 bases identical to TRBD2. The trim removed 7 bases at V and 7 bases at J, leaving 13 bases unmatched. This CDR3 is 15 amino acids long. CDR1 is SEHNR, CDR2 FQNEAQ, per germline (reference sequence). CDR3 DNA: TGTGCCAGCACCGTACCCCCGGGACTACCTAATGAGCAGTTCTTC. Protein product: CASTVPPGLPNEQFF.

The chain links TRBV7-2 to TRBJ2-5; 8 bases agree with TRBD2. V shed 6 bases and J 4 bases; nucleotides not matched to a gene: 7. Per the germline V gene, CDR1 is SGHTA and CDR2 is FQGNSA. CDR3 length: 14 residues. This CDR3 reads CASSPVAGGETQYF. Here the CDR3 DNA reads TGTGCCAGCAGTCCCGTGGCGGGAGGAGAGACCCAGTACTTC.

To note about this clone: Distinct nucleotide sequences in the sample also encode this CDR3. CDR3 in amino acids: CASSLSVNTEAFF. The CDR3 DNA follows: TGTGCCAGCAGCTTATCGGTGAACACTGAAGCTTTCTTT. This chain uses TRBV7-9 with TRBJ1-1; D gene ambiguous. The CDR3 runs to 13 residues. CDR1 is SEHNR, CDR2 FQNEAQ, per germline (reference sequence). Trimming shortened V by 2 bases and J by 0 bases, and 4 bases separated the two germline ends.

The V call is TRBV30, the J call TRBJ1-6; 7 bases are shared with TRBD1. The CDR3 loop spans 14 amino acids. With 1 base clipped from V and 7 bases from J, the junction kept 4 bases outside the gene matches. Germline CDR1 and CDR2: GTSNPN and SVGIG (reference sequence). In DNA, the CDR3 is TGTGCCTGGAGTGCCCAGGGGGTAAATTCACCCCTCCACTTT. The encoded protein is CAWSAQGVNSPLHF.

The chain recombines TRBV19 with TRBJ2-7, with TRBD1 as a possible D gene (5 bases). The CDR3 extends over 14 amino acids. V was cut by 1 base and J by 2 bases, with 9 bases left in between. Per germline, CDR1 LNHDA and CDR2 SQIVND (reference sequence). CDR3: CASSIGRQTYEQYF. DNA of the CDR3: TGTGCCAGTAGTATAGGGAGACAGACCTACGAGCAGTACTTC.

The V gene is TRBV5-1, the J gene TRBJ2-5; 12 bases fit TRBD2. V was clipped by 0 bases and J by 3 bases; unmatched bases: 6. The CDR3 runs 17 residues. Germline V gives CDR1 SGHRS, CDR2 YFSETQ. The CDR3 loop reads CASSLGGGLAGEETQYF. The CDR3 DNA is TGCGCCAGCAGCTTGGGCGGGGGACTAGCGGGTGAAGAGACCCAGTACTTC. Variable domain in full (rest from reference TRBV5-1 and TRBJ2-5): KAGVTQTPRYLIKTRGQQVTLSCSPISGHRSVSWYQQTPGQGLQFLFEYFSETQRNKGNFPGRFSGRQFSNSRSEMNVSTLELGDSALYLCASSLGGGLAGEETQYFGPGTRLLVL.

The CDR3: CASSYSRGYEQYF. The CDR3 DNA reads as TGTGCCAGCAGTTACTCCCGGGGATACGAGCAGTACTTC. The rearrangement uses TRBV6-5 and TRBJ2-7, with TRBD2 as a possible D gene (5 bases). This CDR3 contains 13 residues. Germline V gene data show CDR1 as MNHEY and CDR2 as SVGAGI. Trimming removed 0 bases from V and 4 bases from J, with 7 bases in between.

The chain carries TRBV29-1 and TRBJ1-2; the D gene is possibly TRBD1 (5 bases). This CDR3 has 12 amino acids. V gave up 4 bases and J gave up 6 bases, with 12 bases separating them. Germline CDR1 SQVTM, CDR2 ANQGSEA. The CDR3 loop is CSVVPRGDGYTF. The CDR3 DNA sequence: TGCAGCGTTGTACCCCGGGGGGATGGCTACACCTTC.

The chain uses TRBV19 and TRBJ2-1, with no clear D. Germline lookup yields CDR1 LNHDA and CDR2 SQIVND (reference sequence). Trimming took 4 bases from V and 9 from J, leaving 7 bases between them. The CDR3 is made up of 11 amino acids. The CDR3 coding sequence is TGTGCCAGTAGTACGTCCGGTGAGCAGTTCTTC. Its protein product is CASSTSGEQFF.

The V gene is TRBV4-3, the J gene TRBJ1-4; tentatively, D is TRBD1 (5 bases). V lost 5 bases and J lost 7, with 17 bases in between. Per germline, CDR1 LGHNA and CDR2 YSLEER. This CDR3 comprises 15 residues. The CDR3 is CASSSQGLFGEKLFF. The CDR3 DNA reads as TGCGCCAGCAGCTCGCAGGGTCTATTTGGTGAAAAACTGTTTTTT.

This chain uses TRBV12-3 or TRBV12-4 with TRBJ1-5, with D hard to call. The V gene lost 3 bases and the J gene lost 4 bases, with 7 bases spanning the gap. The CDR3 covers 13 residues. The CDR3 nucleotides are TGTGCCAGCAGTTTGTCCATGAATCAGCCCCAGCATTTT. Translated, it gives CASSLSMNQPQHF.

The CDR3 loop reads CASNTEGLYGYTF. The DNA of the CDR3 is TGTGCCAGTAATACTGAGGGCCTCTATGGCTACACCTTC. The gene calls are TRBV19 and TRBJ1-2; no firm D call. The CDR3 length is 13 residues. V was clipped by 7 bases and J by 4 bases, with 13 bases between them. Germline CDR1 is LNHDA and CDR2 is SQIVND (reference sequence).

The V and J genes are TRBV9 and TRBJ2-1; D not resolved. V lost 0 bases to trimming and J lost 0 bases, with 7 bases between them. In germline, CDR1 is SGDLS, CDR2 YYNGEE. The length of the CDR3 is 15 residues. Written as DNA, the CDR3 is TGTGCCAGCAGCGTAGCGGTGAGCTCCTACAATGAGCAGTTCTTC. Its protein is CASSVAVSSYNEQFF. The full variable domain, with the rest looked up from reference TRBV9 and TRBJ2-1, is DSGVTQTPKHLITATGQRVTLRCSPRSGDLSVYWYQQSLDQGLQFLIQYYNGEERAKGNILERFSAQQFPDLHSELNLSSLELGDSALYFCASSVAVSSYNEQFFGPGTRLTVL.

CDR3 bases: TGCGCCAGCAGCCAAGGACAGGCCTCACACGAGCAGTACTTC. Translated: CASSQGQASHEQYF. This chain connects TRBV5-1 to TRBJ2-7; 7 bases map to TRBD1. Germline V CDR1 and CDR2: SGHRS, YFSETQ. The CDR3 is 14 residues long. Trimming took 4 bases from V and 5 from J; bases not matched to a gene: 9.

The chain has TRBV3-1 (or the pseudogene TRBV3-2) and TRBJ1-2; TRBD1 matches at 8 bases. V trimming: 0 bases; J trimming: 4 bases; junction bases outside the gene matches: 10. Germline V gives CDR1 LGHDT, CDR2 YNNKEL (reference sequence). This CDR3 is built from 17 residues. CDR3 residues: CASSQEGGAGGRYGYTF. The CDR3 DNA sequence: TGTGCCAGCAGCCAAGAGGGAGGGGCAGGGGGCCGCTATGGCTACACCTTC.

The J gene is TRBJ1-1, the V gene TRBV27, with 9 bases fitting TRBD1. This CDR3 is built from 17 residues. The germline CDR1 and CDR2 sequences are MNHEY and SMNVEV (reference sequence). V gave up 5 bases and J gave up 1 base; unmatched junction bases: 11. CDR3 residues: CASSVLFPGQGNTEAFF. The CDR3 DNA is TGTGCCAGCAGTGTCCTCTTTCCGGGACAGGGGAACACTGAAGCTTTCTTT.

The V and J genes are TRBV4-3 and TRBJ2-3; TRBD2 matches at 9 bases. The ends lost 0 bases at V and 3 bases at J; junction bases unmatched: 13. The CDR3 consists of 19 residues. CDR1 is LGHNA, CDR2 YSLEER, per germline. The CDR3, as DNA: TGCGCCAGCAGCCAAGATGGAGGACTAGCGACCGTTTGGACAGATACGCAGTATTTT. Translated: CASSQDGGLATVWTDTQYF.

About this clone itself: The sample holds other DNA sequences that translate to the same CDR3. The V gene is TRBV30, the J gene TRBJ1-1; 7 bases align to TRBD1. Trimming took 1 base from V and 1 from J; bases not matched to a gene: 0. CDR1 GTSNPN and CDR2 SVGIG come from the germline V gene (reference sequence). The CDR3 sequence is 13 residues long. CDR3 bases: TGTGCCTGGAGTGGACAGGGGAACACTGAAGCTTTCTTT. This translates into CAWSGQGNTEAFF.

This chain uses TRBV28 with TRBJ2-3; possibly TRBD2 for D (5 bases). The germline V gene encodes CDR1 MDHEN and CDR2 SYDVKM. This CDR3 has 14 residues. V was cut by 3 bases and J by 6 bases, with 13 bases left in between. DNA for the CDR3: TGTGCCAGCAGTTTGGGTCGGGGTTTGGATACGCAGTATTTT. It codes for CASSLGRGLDTQYF.

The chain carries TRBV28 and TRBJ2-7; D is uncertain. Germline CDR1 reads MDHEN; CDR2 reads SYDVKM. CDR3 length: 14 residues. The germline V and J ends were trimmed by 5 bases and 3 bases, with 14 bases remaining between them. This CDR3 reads CASSHPTRIYEQYF. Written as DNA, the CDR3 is TGTGCCAGCAGTCACCCGACACGAATCTACGAGCAGTACTTC.